This T cell receptor (beta chain) was recovered during a study of T cell responses to AZD1222 COVID-19 vaccine. General study results and limits: The study reported that nearly half of spike-specific TCRs target unmutated variant regions. Seropositive AZD1222 recipients at baseline numbered only five or six. Repertoire collection took place solely once the T cell response had peaked.

This CDR3 spans 14 amino acids. From germline, CDR1 is LNHDA and CDR2 SQIVND (reference sequence). V lost 2 bases to trimming and J lost 4 bases, with 9 bases between them. Assay: immunoSEQ multiplex PCR; the TCRdb copy retains only in-frame clones and omits some. The repertoire consists of about 120,000 clones, with about 89% occurring once and the leading ten covering over 5%. Concerning this clone itself: Antigen specificity is unknown.

The V call is TRBV19, the J call TRBJ2-1; D is ambiguous. Sequences were derived from peripheral blood, sampled on day 0 of AZD1222 vaccination. This sequence was found in an adult in good health. The CDR3 region is CASSISPDYNEQFF. The CDR3 DNA sequence: TGTGCCAGTAGTATAAGCCCTGATTACAATGAGCAGTTCTTC.